This T cell receptor (beta chain) is from a study of identical twins. TCRdb analysed the 5' RACE reads with MiXCR anew, one entry per CDR3 protein. The sample gives 450,000 or so distinct CDR3 sequences, approximately 24% of which show up once; approximately 2.9% is in the top ten. The CDR3 is 14 amino acids. Looked up from germline, CDR1 is KGHSH and CDR2 is LQKENI. The germline V and J ends were trimmed by 1 base and 6 bases, with 11 bases remaining between them. This clonotype has a count of ten or more. The same sample was also used in a study of T cells expressing NK-cell markers.

Sequences were obtained from CD4+ T cells sorted from blood. The clonotype comes from a woman aged 18-29 years in good health. The chain combines TRBV18 with TRBJ2-3, with D possibly being TRBD1 or TRBD2 (6 bases each). CDR3 region: CASSPLGGPDTQYF. CDR3 nucleotides: TGTGCCAGCTCACCACTCGGGGGCCCTGATACGCAGTATTTT.